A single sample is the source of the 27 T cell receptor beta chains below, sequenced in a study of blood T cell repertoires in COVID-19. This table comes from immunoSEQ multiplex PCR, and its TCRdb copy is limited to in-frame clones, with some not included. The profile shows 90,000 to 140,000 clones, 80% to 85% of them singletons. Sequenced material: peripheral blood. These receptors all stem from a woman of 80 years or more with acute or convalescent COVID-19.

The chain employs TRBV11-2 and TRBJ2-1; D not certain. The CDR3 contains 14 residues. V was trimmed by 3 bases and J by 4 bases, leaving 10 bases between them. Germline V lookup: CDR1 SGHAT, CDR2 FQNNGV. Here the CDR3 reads CASSFVLTYNEQFF. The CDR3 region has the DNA TGTGCCAGCAGCTTCGTACTAACGTACAATGAGCAGTTCTTC.

CDR3 in DNA: TGTGCCAGCAGCCAAAACAGCAAGAGTCCCGAAACGTCACTAGCCAAAAACATTCAGTACTTC. It is translated as CASSQNSKSPETSLAKNIQYF. This chain links TRBV3-1 (or the pseudogene TRBV3-2) with TRBJ2-4; D call uncertain. V lost 2 bases to trimming and J lost 0 bases, with 26 bases between them. Germline V gene data show CDR1 as LGHDT and CDR2 as YNNKEL (reference sequence). CDR3 length equals 21 residues.

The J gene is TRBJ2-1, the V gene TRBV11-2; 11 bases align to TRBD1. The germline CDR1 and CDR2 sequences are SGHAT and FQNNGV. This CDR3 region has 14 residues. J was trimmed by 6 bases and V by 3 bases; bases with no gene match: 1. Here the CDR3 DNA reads TGTGCCAGCAGCTTCGGGACAGGGGGCAATGAGCAGTTCTTC. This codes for CASSFGTGGNEQFF.

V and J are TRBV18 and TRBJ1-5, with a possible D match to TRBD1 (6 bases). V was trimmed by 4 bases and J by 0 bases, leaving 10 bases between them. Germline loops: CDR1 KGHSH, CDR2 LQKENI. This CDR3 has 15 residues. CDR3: CASSRTVNSNQPQHF. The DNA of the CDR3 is TGTGCCAGCTCACGGACAGTTAATAGCAATCAGCCCCAGCATTTT.

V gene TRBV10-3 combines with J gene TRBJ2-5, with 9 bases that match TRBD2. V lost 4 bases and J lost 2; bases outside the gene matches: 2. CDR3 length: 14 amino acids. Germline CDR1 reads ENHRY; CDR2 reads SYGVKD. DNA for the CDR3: TGTGCCATCAGTGGGACTAGCGTTCAAGAGACCCAGTACTTC. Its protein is CAISGTSVQETQYF.

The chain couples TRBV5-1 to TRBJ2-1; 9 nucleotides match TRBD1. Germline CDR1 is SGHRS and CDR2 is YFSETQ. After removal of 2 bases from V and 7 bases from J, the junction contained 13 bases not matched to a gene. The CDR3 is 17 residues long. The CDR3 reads CASSFSTGTGPGNEQFF. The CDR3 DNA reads TGCGCCAGCAGCTTTTCAACCGGGACAGGGCCTGGAAATGAGCAGTTCTTC.

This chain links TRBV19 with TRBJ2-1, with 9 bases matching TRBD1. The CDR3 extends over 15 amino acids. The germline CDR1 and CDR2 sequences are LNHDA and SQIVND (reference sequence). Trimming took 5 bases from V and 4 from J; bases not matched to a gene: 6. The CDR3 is CASSLTGGNYNEQFF. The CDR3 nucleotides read TGTGCCAGTAGTCTCACAGGGGGCAATTACAATGAGCAGTTCTTC.

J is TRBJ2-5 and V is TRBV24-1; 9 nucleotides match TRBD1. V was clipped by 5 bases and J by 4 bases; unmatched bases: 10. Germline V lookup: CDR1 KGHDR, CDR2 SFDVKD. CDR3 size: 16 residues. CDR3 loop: CATSASTDRGGETQYF. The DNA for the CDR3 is TGTGCCACCAGTGCCTCTACGGACAGGGGCGGAGAGACCCAGTACTTC.

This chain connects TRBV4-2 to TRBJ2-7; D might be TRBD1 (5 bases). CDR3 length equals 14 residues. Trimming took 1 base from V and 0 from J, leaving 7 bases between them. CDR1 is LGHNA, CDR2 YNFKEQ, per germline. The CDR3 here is CASSQVGVSYEQYF. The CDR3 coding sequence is TGTGCCAGCAGCCAAGTAGGGGTCTCCTACGAGCAGTACTTC.

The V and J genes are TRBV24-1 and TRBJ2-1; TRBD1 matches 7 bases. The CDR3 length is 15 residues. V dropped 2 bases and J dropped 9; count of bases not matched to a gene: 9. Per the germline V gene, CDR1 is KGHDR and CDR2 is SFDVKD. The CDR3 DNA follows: TGTGCCACCAGTGATTGGACAGGACGGACAACTGAGCAGTTCTTC. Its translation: CATSDWTGRTTEQFF.

The CDR3 protein is CASSARRGTGELFF. The CDR3 coding sequence is TGTGCCAGCAGCGCCCGACGGGGGACCGGGGAGCTGTTTTTT. The chain combines TRBV7-2 with TRBJ2-2; D is possibly TRBD2 (6 bases). V lost 5 bases and J 5 bases, leaving 12 bases between the germline ends. The V gene's germline CDR1 is SGHTA and CDR2 FQGNSA. The length of the CDR3 is 14 residues.

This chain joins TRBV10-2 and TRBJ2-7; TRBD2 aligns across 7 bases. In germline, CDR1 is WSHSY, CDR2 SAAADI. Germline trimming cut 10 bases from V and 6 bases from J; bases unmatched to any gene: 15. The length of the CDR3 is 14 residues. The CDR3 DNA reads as TGCGCCACCAAAAGGGGCGGGAGTGGGTTCGAGCAGTACTTC. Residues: CATKRGGSGFEQYF.

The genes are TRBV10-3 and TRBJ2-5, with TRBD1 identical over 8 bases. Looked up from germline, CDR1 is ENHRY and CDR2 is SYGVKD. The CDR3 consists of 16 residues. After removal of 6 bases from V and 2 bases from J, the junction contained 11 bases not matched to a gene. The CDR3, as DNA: TGTGCCATCAGGGAACAGGGGGATCCGTGGCAAGAGACCCAGTACTTC. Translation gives CAIREQGDPWQETQYF.

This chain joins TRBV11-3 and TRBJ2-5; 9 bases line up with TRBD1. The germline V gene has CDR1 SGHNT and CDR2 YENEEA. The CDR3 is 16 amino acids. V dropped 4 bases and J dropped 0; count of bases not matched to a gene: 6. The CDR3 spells CASSWGQGQHQETQYF. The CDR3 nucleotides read TGTGCCAGCAGCTGGGGACAGGGCCAACACCAAGAGACCCAGTACTTC.

In DNA form, the CDR3 reads TGTGCCAGCACCTTATCCCGCGGGACAGCCGCCAACTATGGCTACACCTTC. It encodes CASTLSRGTAANYGYTF. The chain employs TRBV28 and TRBJ1-2; 7 nucleotides agree with TRBD1. CDR3 size: 17 residues. V lost 7 bases, J lost 2 bases, and 16 bases stayed unmatched. Looked up from germline, CDR1 is MDHEN and CDR2 is SYDVKM.

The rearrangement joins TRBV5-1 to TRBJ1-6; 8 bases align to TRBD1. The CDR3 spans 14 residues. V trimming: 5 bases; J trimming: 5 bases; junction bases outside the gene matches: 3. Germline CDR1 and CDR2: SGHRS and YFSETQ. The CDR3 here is CASRLTGDNSPLHF. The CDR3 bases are TGCGCCAGCAGGTTGACAGGGGATAATTCACCCCTCCACTTT.

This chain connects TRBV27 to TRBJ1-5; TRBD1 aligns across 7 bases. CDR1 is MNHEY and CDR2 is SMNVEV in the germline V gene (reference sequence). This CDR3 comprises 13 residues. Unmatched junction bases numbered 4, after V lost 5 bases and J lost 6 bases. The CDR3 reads CASSPPGGQPQHF. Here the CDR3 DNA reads TGTGCCAGCAGTCCGCCAGGGGGTCAGCCCCAGCATTTT.

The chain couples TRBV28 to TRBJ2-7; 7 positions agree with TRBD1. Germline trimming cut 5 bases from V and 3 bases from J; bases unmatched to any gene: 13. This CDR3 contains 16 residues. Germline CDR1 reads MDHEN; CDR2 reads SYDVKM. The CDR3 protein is CASSGSGTALNYEQYF. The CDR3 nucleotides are TGTGCCAGCAGTGGATCCGGGACAGCGCTTAACTACGAGCAGTACTTC.

The CDR3 loop is CATRGGAASNQPQHF. CDR3 nucleotide sequence: TGTGCCACCCGGGGGGGCGCGGCGAGCAATCAGCCCCAGCATTTT. The chain has TRBV6-5 and TRBJ1-5, with D possibly being TRBD1 (6 bases). The CDR3 runs 15 residues. V was trimmed by 10 bases and J by 1 base, leaving 17 bases between them. CDR1 is MNHEY, CDR2 SVGAGI, per germline.

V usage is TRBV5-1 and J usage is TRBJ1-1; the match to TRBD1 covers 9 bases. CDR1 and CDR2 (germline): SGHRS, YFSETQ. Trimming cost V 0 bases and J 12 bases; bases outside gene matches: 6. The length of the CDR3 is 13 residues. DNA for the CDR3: TGCGCCAGCAGCTTGGAGGGTGGACAGGGGACTTTCTTT. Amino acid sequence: CASSLEGGQGTFF.

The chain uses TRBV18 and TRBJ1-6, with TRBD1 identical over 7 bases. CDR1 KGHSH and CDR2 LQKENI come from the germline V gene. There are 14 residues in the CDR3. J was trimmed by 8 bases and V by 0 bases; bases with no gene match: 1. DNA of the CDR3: TGTGCCAGCTCACCACCAACAGGGGATTCACCCCTCCACTTT. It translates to CASSPPTGDSPLHF.

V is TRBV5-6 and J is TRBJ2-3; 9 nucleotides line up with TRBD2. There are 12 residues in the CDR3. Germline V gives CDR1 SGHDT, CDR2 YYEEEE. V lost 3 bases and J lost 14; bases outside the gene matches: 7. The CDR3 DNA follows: TGTGCCAGCAGCTCAACTAGCGGGCGGGCGTATTTT. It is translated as CASSSTSGRAYF.

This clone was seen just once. CDR3 amino acids: CASSPPGQTNTEAFF. As DNA, the CDR3 is TGTGCCAGCAGCCCGCCGGGACAAACGAACACTGAAGCTTTCTTT. The rearrangement joins TRBV9 to TRBJ1-1, with D possibly TRBD1 on 6 matching bases. Germline CDR1 and CDR2: SGDLS and YYNGEE. V was cut by 4 bases and J by 1 base, with 14 bases left in between. This CDR3 contains 15 residues.

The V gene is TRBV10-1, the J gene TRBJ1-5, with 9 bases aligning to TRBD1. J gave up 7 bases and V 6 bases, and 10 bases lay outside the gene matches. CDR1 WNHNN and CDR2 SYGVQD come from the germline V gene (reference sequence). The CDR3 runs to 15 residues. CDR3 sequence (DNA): TGCGCCAGCAGCCCGGGACAGGGCCGGGGCCAGCCCCAGCATTTT. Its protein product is CASSPGQGRGQPQHF.

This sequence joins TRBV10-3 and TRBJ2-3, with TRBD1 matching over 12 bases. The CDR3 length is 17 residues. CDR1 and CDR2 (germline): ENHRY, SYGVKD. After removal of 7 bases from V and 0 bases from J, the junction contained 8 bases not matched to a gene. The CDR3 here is CAITRDRGLSSTDTQYF. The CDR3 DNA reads TGTGCCATCACCCGGGACAGGGGGCTGAGTAGCACAGATACGCAGTATTTT.

The CDR3 DNA is TGCAGCGTTGATTTGGGAGATGGCTACACCTTC. Translating it yields CSVDLGDGYTF. The V gene is TRBV29-1, the J gene TRBJ1-2, with unresolved D. V lost 3 bases and J lost 6, with 8 bases in between. The CDR3 is 11 amino acids. Germline lookup yields CDR1 SQVTM and CDR2 ANQGSEA.

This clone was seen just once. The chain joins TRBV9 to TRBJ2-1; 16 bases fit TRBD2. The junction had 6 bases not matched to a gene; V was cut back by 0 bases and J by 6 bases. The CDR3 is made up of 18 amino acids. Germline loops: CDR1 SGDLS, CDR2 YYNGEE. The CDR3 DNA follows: TGTGCCAGCAGCGTAGCCGGAGGGACTAGCGGGAGGGTCAATGAGCAGTTCTTC. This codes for CASSVAGGTSGRVNEQFF. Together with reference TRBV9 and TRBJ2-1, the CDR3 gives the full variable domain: DSGVTQTPKHLITATGQRVTLRCSPRSGDLSVYWYQQSLDQGLQFLIQYYNGEERAKGNILERFSAQQFPDLHSELNLSSLELGDSALYFCASSVAGGTSGRVNEQFFGPGTRLTVL.